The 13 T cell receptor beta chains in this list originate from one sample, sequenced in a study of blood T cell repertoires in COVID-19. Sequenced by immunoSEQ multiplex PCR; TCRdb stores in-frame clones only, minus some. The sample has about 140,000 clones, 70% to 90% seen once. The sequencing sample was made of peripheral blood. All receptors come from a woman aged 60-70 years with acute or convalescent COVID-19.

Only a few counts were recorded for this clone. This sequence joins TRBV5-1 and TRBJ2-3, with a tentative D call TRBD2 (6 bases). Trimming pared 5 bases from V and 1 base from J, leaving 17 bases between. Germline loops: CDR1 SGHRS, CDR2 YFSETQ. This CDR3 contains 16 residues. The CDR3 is CASRNQLGGGTDTQYF. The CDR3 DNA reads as TGCGCCAGCAGAAATCAATTGGGCGGGGGCACAGATACGCAGTATTTT.

CDR3 loop: CASSFLTGSYGYTF. CDR3 bases: TGTGCCAGCAGTTTTCTGACAGGGAGTTATGGCTACACCTTC. The chain is built from TRBV6-5 and TRBJ1-2; TRBD1 matches at 7 bases. CDR1 and CDR2 (germline): MNHEY, SVGAGI. Trimming took 4 bases from V and 5 from J; bases not matched to a gene: 7. This CDR3 region has 14 residues.

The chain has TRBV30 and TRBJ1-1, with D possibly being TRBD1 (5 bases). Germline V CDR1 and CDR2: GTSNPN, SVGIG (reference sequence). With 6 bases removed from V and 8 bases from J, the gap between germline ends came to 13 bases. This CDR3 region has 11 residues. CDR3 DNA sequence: TGTGCCTGCCTAAAACGGGGGGAAGCTTTCTTT. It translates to CACLKRGEAFF.

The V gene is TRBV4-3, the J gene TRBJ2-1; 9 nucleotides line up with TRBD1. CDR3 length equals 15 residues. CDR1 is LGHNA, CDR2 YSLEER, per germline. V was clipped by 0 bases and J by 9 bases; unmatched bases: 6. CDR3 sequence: CASSQDPGTGFEQFF. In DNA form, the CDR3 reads TGCGCCAGCAGCCAAGATCCCGGGACAGGGTTTGAGCAGTTCTTC.

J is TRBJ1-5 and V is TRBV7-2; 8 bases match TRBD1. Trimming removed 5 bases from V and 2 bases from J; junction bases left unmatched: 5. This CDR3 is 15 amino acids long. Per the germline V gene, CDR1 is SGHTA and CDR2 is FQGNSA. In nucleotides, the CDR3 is TGTGCCAGCAGCAAAGGACAGGGTGGCAATCAGCCCCAGCATTTT. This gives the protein CASSKGQGGNQPQHF.

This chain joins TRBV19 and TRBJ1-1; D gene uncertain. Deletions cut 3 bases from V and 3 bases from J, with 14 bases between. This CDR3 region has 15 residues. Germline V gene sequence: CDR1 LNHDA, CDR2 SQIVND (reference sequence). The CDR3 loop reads CASSMPSRGYTEAFF. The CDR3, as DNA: TGTGCCAGTAGTATGCCCTCGCGAGGGTACACTGAAGCTTTCTTT.

The CDR3 DNA reads TGTGCCAGCAGCCCTCACCCGGGACAGGGATTCTACGAGCAGTACTTC. This encodes CASSPHPGQGFYEQYF. The chain recombines TRBV9 with TRBJ2-7, with 9 bases fitting TRBD1. The CDR3 is made up of 16 amino acids. The V gene's germline CDR1 is SGDLS and CDR2 YYNGEE. Unmatched junction bases numbered 11, after V lost 4 bases and J lost 3 bases.

CDR3 sequence reads: CASSLDWADTQYF. CDR3 nucleotides: TGTGCCAGTAGTTTGGACTGGGCAGATACGCAGTATTTT. This chain connects TRBV19 to TRBJ2-3; perhaps TRBD2 as D (5 bases). Germline lookup yields CDR1 LNHDA and CDR2 SQIVND (reference sequence). Trimming shortened V by 5 bases and J by 4 bases, and 10 bases separated the two germline ends. The CDR3 has 13 residues.

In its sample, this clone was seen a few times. CDR3 protein: CASSLELGLNSPLHF. For the CDR3, the DNA is TGTGCCAGCAGCTTGGAATTGGGACTTAATTCACCCCTCCACTTT. The chain is built from TRBV5-6 and TRBJ1-6; tentatively, D is TRBD1 (5 bases). The CDR3 has 15 residues. V lost 0 bases to trimming and J lost 6 bases, with 10 bases between them. CDR1 is SGHDT, CDR2 YYEEEE, per germline. The whole variable domain, remainder taken from reference TRBV5-6 and TRBJ1-6, is DAGVTQSPTHLIKTRGQQVTLRCSPKSGHDTVSWYQQALGQGPQFIFQYYEEEERQRGNFPDRFSGHQFPNYSSELNVNALLLGDSALYLCASSLELGLNSPLHFGNGTRLTVT.

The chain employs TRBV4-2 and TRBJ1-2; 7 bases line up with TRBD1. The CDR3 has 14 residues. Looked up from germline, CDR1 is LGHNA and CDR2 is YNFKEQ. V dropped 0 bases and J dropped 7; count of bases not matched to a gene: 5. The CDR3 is CASSQDRGETGYTF. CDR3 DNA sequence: TGTGCCAGCAGCCAAGACAGGGGGGAGACTGGCTACACCTTC.

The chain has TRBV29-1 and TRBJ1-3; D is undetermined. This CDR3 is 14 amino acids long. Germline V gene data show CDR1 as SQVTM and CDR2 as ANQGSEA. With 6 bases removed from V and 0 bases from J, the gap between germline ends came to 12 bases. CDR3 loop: CSVEEGFSGNTIYF. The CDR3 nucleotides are TGCAGCGTCGAGGAGGGTTTCTCTGGAAACACCATATATTTT.

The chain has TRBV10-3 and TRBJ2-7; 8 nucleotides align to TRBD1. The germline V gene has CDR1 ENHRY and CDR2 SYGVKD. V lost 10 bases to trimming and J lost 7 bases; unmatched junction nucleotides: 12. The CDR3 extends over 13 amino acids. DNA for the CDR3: TGTGCCACCCGAACAGGGGGAGATGGGGAGCAGTACTTC. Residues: CATRTGGDGEQYF.

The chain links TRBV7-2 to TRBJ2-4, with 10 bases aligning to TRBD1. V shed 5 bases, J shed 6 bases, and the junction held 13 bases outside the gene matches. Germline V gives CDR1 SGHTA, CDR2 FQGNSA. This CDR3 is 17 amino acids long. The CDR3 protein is CASSASSTGGEVNIQYF. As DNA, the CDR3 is TGTGCCAGCAGCGCTAGCTCGACAGGGGGCGAGGTAAACATTCAGTACTTC.